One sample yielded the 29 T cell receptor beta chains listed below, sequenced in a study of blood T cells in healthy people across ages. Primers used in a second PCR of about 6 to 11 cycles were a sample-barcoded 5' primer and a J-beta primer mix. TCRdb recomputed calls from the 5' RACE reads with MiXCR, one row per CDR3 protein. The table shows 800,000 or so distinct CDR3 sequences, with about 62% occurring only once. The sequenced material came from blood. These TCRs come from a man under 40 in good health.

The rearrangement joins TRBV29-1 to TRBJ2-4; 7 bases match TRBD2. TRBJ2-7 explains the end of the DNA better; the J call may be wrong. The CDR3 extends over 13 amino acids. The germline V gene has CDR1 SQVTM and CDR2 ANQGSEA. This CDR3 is CSVVGGGRNEQYF. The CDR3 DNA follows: TGCAGCGTTGTTGGGGGGGGTAGAAACGAGCAGTACTTC.

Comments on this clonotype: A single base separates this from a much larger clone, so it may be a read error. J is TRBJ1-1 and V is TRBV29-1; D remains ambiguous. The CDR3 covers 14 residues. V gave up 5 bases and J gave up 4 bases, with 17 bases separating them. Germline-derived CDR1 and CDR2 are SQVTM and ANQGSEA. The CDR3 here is CSVKWEGSGTEAFF. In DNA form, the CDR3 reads TGCAGCGTTAAATGGGAAGGGAGTGGCACTGAAGCTTTCTTT.

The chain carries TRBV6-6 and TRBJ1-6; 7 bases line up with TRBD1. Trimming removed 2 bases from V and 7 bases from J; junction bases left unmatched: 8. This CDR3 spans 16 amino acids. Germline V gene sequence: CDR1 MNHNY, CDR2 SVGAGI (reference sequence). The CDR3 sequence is CASSYPRQGANSPLHF. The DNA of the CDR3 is TGTGCCAGCAGTTACCCTCGACAGGGTGCCAATTCACCCCTCCACTTT.

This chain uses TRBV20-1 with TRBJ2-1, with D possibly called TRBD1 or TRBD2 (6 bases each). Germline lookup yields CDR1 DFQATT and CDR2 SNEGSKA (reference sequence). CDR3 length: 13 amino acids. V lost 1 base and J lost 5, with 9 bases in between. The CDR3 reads CSARAGGHNEQFF. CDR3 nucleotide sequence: TGCAGTGCTAGAGCCGGGGGCCACAATGAGCAGTTCTTC.

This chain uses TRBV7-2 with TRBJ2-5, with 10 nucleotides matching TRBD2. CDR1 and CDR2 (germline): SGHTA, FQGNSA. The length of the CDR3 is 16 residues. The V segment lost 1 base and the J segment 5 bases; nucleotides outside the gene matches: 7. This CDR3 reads CASSLGASGGWETQYF. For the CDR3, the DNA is TGTGCCAGCAGCTTAGGAGCTAGCGGGGGTTGGGAGACCCAGTACTTC.

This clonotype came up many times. The CDR3 protein is CASSHSSYEQYF. The CDR3 DNA sequence: TGTGCCAGCAGTCACAGCTCCTACGAGCAGTACTTC. V usage is TRBV14 and J usage is TRBJ2-7; no clear D gene. Per germline, CDR1 SGHDN and CDR2 FVKESK. This CDR3 spans 12 amino acids. With 6 bases removed from V and 0 bases from J, the gap between germline ends came to 6 bases.

The CDR3 region is CSARKPVVRSTEAFF. The CDR3 DNA reads TGCAGTGCTAGGAAACCAGTAGTCCGCTCCACTGAAGCTTTCTTT. V and J are TRBV20-1 and TRBJ1-1; the D is unclear. The length of the CDR3 is 15 residues. Between the trimmed V and J ends, which lost 3 bases and 4 bases, there was a span of 18 bases. Germline CDR1 DFQATT, CDR2 SNEGSKA (reference sequence).

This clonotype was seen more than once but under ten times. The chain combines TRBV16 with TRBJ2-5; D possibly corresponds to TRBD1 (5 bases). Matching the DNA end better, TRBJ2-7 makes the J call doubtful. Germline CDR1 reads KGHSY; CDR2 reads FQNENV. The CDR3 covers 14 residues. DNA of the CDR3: TGTGCCAGCAGCCAGGTCACAGGCACCTACGAGCAGTACTTC. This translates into CASSQVTGTYEQYF.

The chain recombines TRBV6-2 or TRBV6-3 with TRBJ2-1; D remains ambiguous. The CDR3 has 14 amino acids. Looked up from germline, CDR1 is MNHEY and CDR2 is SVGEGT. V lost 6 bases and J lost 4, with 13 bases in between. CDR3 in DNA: TGTGCCAGCAGCCCACCCCCCCTATACAATGAGCAGTTCTTC. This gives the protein CASSPPPLYNEQFF.

The CDR3 sequence: CATREGYNQPQHF. The CDR3 bases are TGTGCCACCCGGGAAGGGTACAATCAGCCCCAGCATTTT. The rearrangement joins TRBV15 to TRBJ1-5; D ambiguous. Germline V lookup: CDR1 LNHNV, CDR2 YYDKDF (reference sequence). The ends were cut back, 8 bases at V and 3 bases at J, with 11 bases in the middle. This CDR3 is 13 amino acids long.

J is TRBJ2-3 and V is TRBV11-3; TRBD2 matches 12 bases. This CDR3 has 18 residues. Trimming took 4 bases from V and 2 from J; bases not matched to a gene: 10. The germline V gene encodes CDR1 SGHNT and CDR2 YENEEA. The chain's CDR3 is CASSSGALAGGATDTQYF. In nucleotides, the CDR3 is TGTGCCAGCAGCTCGGGAGCTCTAGCGGGGGGGGCCACAGATACGCAGTATTTT.

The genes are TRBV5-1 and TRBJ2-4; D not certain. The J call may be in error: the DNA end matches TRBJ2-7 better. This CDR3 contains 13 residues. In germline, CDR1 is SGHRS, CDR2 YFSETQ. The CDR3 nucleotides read TGCGCCAGCAGCTCTCTAGAGCCCTACGAGCAGTACTTC. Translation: CASSSLEPYEQYF.

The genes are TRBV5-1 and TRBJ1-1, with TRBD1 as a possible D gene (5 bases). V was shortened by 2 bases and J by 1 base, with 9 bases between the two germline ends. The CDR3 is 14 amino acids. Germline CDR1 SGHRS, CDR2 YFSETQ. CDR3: CASSFSRENTEAFF. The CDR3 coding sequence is TGCGCCAGCAGCTTTAGCAGGGAGAACACTGAAGCTTTCTTT.

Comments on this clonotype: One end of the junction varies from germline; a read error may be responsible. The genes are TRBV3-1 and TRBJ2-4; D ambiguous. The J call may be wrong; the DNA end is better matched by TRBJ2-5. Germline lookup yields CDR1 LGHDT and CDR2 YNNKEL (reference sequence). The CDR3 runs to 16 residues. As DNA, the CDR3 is TGTGCCAGCGGCCAAGGGTTAGCCTACCGCCAAGAGACCCAGTACTTC. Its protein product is CASGQGLAYRQETQYF.

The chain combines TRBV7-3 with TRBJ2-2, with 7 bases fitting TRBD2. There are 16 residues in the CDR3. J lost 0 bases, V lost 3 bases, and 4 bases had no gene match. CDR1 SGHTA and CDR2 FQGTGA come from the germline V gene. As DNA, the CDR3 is TGTGCCAGCAGCTTCGGGGGGAGCGCGAACACCGGGGAGCTGTTTTTT. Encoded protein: CASSFGGSANTGELFF.

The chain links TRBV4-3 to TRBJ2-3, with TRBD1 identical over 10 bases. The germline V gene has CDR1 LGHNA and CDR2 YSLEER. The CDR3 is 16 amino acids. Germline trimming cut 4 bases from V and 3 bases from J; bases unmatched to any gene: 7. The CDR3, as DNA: TGCGCCAGCAGCCCTAACCCGGGACAGGGGACAGATACGCAGTATTTT. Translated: CASSPNPGQGTDTQYF.

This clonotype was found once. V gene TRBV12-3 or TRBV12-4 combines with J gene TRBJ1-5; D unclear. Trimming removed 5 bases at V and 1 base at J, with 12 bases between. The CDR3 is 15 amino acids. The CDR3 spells CASSRSALSNQPQHF. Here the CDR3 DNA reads TGTGCCAGCAGTCGCTCGGCATTGAGCAATCAGCCCCAGCATTTT.

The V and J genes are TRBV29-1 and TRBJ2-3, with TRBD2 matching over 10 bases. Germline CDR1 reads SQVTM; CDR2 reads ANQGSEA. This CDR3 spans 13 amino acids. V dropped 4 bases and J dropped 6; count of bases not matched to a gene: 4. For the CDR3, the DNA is TGCAGCGTTGCTAGCGGGGGCGGGGATACGCAGTATTTT. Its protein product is CSVASGGGDTQYF.

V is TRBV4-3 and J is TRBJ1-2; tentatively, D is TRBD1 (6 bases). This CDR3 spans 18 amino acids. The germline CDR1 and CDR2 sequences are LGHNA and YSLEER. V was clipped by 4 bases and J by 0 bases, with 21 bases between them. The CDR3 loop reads CASSRVMQGHQANYGYTF. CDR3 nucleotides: TGCGCCAGCAGCCGCGTCATGCAGGGACACCAAGCTAACTATGGCTACACCTTC.

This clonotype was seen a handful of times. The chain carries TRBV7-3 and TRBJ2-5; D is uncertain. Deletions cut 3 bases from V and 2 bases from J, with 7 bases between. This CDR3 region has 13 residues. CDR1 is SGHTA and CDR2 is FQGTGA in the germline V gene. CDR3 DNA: TGTGCCAGCAGCTTGAACCCACAAGAGACCCAGTACTTC. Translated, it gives CASSLNPQETQYF.

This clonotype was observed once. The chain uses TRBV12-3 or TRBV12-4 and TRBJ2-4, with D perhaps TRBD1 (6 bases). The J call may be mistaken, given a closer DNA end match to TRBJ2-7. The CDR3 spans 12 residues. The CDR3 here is CASNLGTNEQYF. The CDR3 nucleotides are TGTGCCAGCAATTTGGGGACAAACGAGCAGTACTTC.

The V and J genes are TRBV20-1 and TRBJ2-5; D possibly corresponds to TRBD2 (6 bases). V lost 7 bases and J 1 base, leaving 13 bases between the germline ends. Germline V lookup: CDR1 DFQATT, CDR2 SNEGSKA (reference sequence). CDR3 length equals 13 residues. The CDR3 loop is CSGTPGSQETQYF. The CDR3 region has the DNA TGCAGTGGGACTCCCGGGAGCCAAGAGACCCAGTACTTC.

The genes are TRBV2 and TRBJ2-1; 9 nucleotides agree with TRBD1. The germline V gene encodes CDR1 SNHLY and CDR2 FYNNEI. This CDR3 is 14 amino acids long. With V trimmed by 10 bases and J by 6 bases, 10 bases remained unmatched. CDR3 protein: CATRGTGIFNEQFF. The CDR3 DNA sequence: TGTGCCACGCGTGGGACAGGGATTTTCAATGAGCAGTTCTTC.

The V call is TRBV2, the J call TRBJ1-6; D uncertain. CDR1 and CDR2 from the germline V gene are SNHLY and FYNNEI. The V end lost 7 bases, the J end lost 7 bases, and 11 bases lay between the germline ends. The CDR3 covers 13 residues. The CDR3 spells CASNREKNSPLHF. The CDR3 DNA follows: TGTGCCAGCAATCGCGAGAAGAATTCACCCCTCCACTTT.

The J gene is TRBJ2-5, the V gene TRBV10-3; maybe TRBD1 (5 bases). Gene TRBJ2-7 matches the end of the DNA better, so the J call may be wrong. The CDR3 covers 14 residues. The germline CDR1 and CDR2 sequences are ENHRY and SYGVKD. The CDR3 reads CATDMGDSKYEQYF. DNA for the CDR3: TGTGCCACCGATATGGGCGACAGCAAGTACGAGCAGTACTTC.

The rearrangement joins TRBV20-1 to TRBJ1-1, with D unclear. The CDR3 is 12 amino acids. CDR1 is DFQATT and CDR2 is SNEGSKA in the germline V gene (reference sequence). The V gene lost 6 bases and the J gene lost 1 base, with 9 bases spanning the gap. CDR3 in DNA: TGCAGTGCGGCTGTAAGGAACACTGAAGCTTTCTTT. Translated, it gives CSAAVRNTEAFF.

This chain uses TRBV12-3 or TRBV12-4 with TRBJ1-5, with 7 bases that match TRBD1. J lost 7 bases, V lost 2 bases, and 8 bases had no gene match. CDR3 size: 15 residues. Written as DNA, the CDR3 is TGTGCCAGCAGTTTATTGACAGGGATAGGCCAGCCCCAGCATTTT. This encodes CASSLLTGIGQPQHF.

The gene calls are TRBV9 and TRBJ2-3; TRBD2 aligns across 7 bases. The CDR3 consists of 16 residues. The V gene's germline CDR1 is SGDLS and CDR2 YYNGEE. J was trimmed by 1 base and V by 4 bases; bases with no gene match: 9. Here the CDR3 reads CASSPLRGLRTDTQYF. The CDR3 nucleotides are TGTGCCAGCAGCCCTCTTCGGGGACTACGCACAGATACGCAGTATTTT.

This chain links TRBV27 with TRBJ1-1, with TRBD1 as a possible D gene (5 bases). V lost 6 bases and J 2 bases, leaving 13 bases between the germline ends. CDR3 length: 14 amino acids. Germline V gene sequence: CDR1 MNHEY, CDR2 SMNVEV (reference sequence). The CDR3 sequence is CASRTTGGNTEAFF. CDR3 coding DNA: TGTGCCAGCAGGACGACGGGGGGAAACACTGAAGCTTTCTTT.